Listed below are T cell receptor beta chains from one sample, sequenced in a study of cytomegalovirus exposure and HLA in healthy donors. Using immunoSEQ multiplex PCR, the repertoire was profiled, and TCRdb retains in-frame clones only, with some absent. The sample comprises roughly 150,000 clones, about 64% of which are singletons, and around 2.9% rests with the top ten. Sample: PBMCs. The origin of the receptors is a woman in her 30s in good health and CMV-seropositive. CDR3s include the opening cysteine and the closing phenylalanine or tryptophan. The D gene is left open where the match is weak. Where a row states a size, it is once, few, many or the class of an expanded clone; other rows omit it.

clone_size j_call d_call v_call cdr3_nt cdr3_aa
few TRBJ1-1 TRBD1 TRBV2 TGTGCCAGCAGCGGCCAGGGGGCCGCTGAAGCTTTCTTT CASSGQGAAEAFF
NA TRBJ2-3 TRBD2 TRBV27 TGTGCCAGCAGTTTATGGGGACTAAACACAGATACGCAGTATTTT CASSLWGLNTDTQYF
once TRBJ1-1 TRBD1 TRBV6-6 TGTGCCAGCAGCCTTCGGGACAGGGCGTTCACTGAAGCTTTCTTT CASSLRDRAFTEAFF
NA TRBJ2-7 TRBD1 TRBV10-1 TGCGCCAGCAGTCCCGGGACAGCGAACTACGAGCAGTACTTC CASSPGTANYEQYF
NA TRBJ2-7 NA TRBV11-2 TGTGCCAGCAGCCCGTACACGGGTGGCTACGAGCAGTACTTC CASSPYTGGYEQYF
few TRBJ1-4 NA TRBV2 TGTGCCAGCAGCGACAGCACCTTTAATGAAAAACTGTTTTTT CASSDSTFNEKLFF
NA TRBJ1-5 NA TRBV5-1 TGCGCCAGCAGGCAGGGTAGCAATCAGCCCCAGCATTTT CASRQGSNQPQHF
NA TRBJ2-1 TRBD2 TRBV6-6 TGTGCCAGCAGTTTTTCGGGGGGCAATGAGCAGTTCTTC CASSFSGGNEQFF
NA TRBJ2-3 TRBD2 TRBV9 TGTGCCAGCAGCGCTAGCGGGGGGGCTCATACGCAGTATTTT CASSASGGAHTQYF
NA TRBJ2-7 TRBD1 TRBV15 TGTGCCACCAGCAGAGGTCAGGGGGCAGTTTACGAGCAGTACTTC CATSRGQGAVYEQYF
once TRBJ1-4 TRBD1 TRBV5-1 TGCGCCAGCAGCGCTTCCGGGACAGGGAGTGAAAAACTGTTTTTT CASSASGTGSEKLFF
NA TRBJ2-7 TRBD2 TRBV4-2 TGTGCCAGCAGCCAAACCGGGACTAGAGCCTACGAGCAGTACTTC CASSQTGTRAYEQYF
NA TRBJ2-7 NA TRBV7-2 TGTGCCAGCAGCGCTCGACTAGTCCACGAGCAGTACTTC CASSARLVHEQYF
NA TRBJ2-7 TRBD1 TRBV5-8 TGTGCCAGCAGCTTGAGACAGGGAGCCTACGAGCAGTACTTC CASSLRQGAYEQYF
NA TRBJ1-5 NA TRBV7-6 TGTGCCAGCAGCTCCAATGAGGGTACCAATCAGCCCCAGCATTTT CASSSNEGTNQPQHF
few TRBJ2-7 TRBD1 TRBV28 TGTGCCAGCAGCCCGACAGGGGGCAACGAGCAGTACTTC CASSPTGGNEQYF
few TRBJ2-7 NA TRBV7-9 TGTGCCAGCAGCGTATCCGGGACAATCTACGAGCAGTACTTC CASSVSGTIYEQYF
NA TRBJ2-7 NA TRBV11-3 TGTGCCAGCAGCTTACCTCTCTACGAGCAGTACTTC CASSLPLYEQYF
NA TRBJ2-3 NA TRBV5-6 TGTGCCAGCAGCCTGGGGCTAGCAGCCACAGATACGCAGTATTTT CASSLGLAATDTQYF
NA TRBJ1-4 NA TRBV7-9 TGTGCCAGCAGCCACGGGTCAGGGTCTAATGAAAAACTGTTTTTT CASSHGSGSNEKLFF
NA TRBJ2-1 NA TRBV5-1 TGCGCCTCAGATGGAGGGGGCCCCTACAATGAGCAGTTCTTC CASDGGGPYNEQFF
NA TRBJ1-2 NA TRBV7-8 TGTGCCAGCACTCCCGAGGGGGGGGGCTACACCTTC CASTPEGGGYTF
once TRBJ1-5 TRBD1 TRBV7-2 TGTGCCAGCAGCTTAGGGTTCTACGGGACAGGGGGCGGACATCAGCCCCAGCATTTT CASSLGFYGTGGGHQPQHF
once TRBJ1-2 NA TRBV27 TGTGCCAGCAGCCCACCCGGGGGGGGGTCCTATGGCTACACCTTC CASSPPGGGSYGYTF
NA TRBJ1-5 TRBD1 TRBV2 TGTGCCAGCAGTGATGTGACAGGGGGTGGGGGCAATCAGCCCCAGCATTTT CASSDVTGGGGNQPQHF
NA TRBJ1-5 NA TRBV5-6 TGTGCCAGCAGCCCAGGCCCGCAGGTTCAGCCCCAGCATTTT CASSPGPQVQPQHF
few TRBJ1-3 NA TRBV5-6 TGTGCCAGCAGCTTCGCTGGAAACACCATATATTTT CASSFAGNTIYF
NA TRBJ1-1 TRBD1 TRBV5-1 TGCGCCAGCAGCCGGACGACAGGGGTCGGTGTAGACACTGAAGCTTTCTTT CASSRTTGVGVDTEAFF
few TRBJ2-5 NA TRBV4-2 TGTGCCAGCAGCCAAGCGGAGTCGGTTCAGTACTTC CASSQAESVQYF
NA TRBJ1-5 NA TRBV19 TGTGCCAGTAGTATGTGGAGCAGTAATAGCAATCAGCCCCAGCATTTT CASSMWSSNSNQPQHF
NA TRBJ2-2 NA TRBV7-6 TGTGCCAGCAGCTTAGTGGCGGCCAGCGGGGAGCTGTTTTTT CASSLVAASGELFF
few TRBJ1-2 NA TRBV6-5 TGTGCCAGCAGTTACTCGAACCGAGGGAAAGGCTACACCTTC CASSYSNRGKGYTF
once TRBJ2-3 TRBD2 TRBV5-1 TGCGCCAGCAGCTTGTCTAGCGGGAGAGTAGATACGCAGTATTTT CASSLSSGRVDTQYF
NA TRBJ1-1 NA TRBV18 TGTGCCAGCAATCCCGGGGTTTGGACTGAAGCTTTCTTT CASNPGVWTEAFF
NA TRBJ1-2 NA TRBV6-1 TGTGCCAGCAGTGAAGCGTCAGGGTATTCCTATGGCTACACCTTC CASSEASGYSYGYTF
NA TRBJ2-1 TRBD2 TRBV19 TGTGCCTCCTCAATTTGGGGGGGGAACAATGAGCAGTTCTTC CASSIWGGNNEQFF
NA TRBJ1-4 TRBD1 TRBV5-1 TGCGCCAGCAGTCCCGGGACAGTAGCGGAAAAACTGTTTTTT CASSPGTVAEKLFF
NA TRBJ2-2 NA TRBV27 TGTGCCACCTTTTCCGGGGAGCTGTTTTTT CATFSGELFF
few TRBJ1-2 NA TRBV19 TGTGCCAGTAGTGTCGGGGTGGTTGGCTACACCTTC CASSVGVVGYTF
NA TRBJ2-7 NA TRBV2 TGTGCCAGCAGTGACGACTTACTGAGCTCCTACGAGCAGTACTTC CASSDDLLSSYEQYF
NA TRBJ1-3 NA TRBV9 TGTGCCAGCAGCGTCCGCGGGTTCTCTGGAAACACCATATATTTT CASSVRGFSGNTIYF
NA TRBJ2-7 TRBD2 TRBV7-6 TGTGCCAGCAGCTTAGGGGCTAGCGGGACCTCCTACGAGCAGTACTTC CASSLGASGTSYEQYF
NA TRBJ2-6 NA TRBV2 TGTGCCAGCAGTGAAGGAGGTCCTGGGGCCAACGTCCTGACTTTC CASSEGGPGANVLTF
NA TRBJ1-2 NA TRBV28 TGTGCCAGCAGTCTTCAGGGGTTAGGCTACACCTTC CASSLQGLGYTF
NA TRBJ1-4 NA TRBV6-5 TGTGCCAGCAGTACGGGGGGTTGGGAAAAACTGTTTTTT CASSTGGWEKLFF
NA TRBJ1-3 NA TRBV5-6 TGTGCCAGCAGCTTGTTGCCCAGTTCTGGAAACACCATATATTTT CASSLLPSSGNTIYF
NA TRBJ2-5 TRBD1 TRBV10-3 TGTGCCATCAGTGAGTCGACAGGGGCTGGGGAGACCCAGTACTTC CAISESTGAGETQYF
NA TRBJ1-2 TRBD1 TRBV7-9 TGTGCCAGCAGCCCCAGACAGGGGGCTCGTGGCTACACCTTC CASSPRQGARGYTF
few TRBJ1-6 TRBD1 TRBV18 TGTGCCAGCTCACCCTCGACAGGGGGCGGTTCACCCCTCCACTTT CASSPSTGGGSPLHF
NA TRBJ2-1 TRBD2 TRBV6-1 TGTGCCAGCAGTGAATGGCTAGCGGGAGGCAATGAGCAGTTCTTC CASSEWLAGGNEQFF
NA TRBJ2-2 NA TRBV29-1 TGCAGCGTTCTCCTGTATACAGCGAACACCGGGGAGCTGTTTTTT CSVLLYTANTGELFF
NA TRBJ2-7 TRBD2 TRBV19 TGTGCCAGTACCGGGGGGAACTCCTACGAGCAGTACTTC CASTGGNSYEQYF
NA TRBJ2-6 TRBD1 TRBV6-1 TGTGCCAGCGGGGGAAAGGGGGCTTGGGCCAACGTCCTGACTTTC CASGGKGAWANVLTF
few TRBJ1-2 NA TRBV11-3 TGTGCCAGCAGCTTAGATGTGATGCCGGGTAACTATGGCTACACCTTC CASSLDVMPGNYGYTF
NA TRBJ1-4 NA TRBV7-9 TGTGCCAGCAGCTTAGGGACTGATAATGAAAAACTGTTTTTT CASSLGTDNEKLFF
NA TRBJ1-2 TRBD1 TRBV19 TGTGCCAGTAGTACAGCAACCGGGACAGGGTCCTATGGCTACACCTTC CASSTATGTGSYGYTF
once TRBJ2-1 TRBD2 TRBV5-1 TGCGCCAGCAGCTTAAACCCAGCGGGATCCTACAATGAGCAGTTCTTC CASSLNPAGSYNEQFF